The rows below give T cell receptor beta chains drawn from one sample of a study of regulatory T cells in long-lasting Graves disease. TCRdb fed the multiplex PCR reads into MiXCR, producing one record per CDR3 protein. The data show 550,000 to 650,000 distinct CDR3 sequences, about 15% seen once. The sample also formed part of further work on T cells in Graves' hyperthyroidism and ophthalmopathy.

Specimen: peripheral blood mononuclear cells (PBMCs), collected at new diagnosis, from a patient treated with antithyroid drugs. The receptors here all came from a man aged 18 to 29 with Graves disease. CDR3s include the opening cysteine and the closing phenylalanine or tryptophan. The D gene is left open where the match is weak. The size entry is marked missing in some rows and otherwise reads once, few, many or a size class.

J gene: TRBJ1-1; clone size: many; D gene: TRBD1; V gene: TRBV6-1; CDR3 DNA: TGTGCCAGCATCGGGACAGGGGCGGACACTGAAGCTTTCTTT; CDR3 protein: CASIGTGADTEAFF
J gene: TRBJ2-1; clone size: few; D gene: .; V gene: TRBV6-2/TRBV6-3; CDR3 DNA: TGTGCCAGCAGTTACCACCTAAAGGGTGAGCAGTTCTTC; CDR3 protein: CASSYHLKGEQFF
J gene: TRBJ2-3; clone size: .; D gene: .; V gene: TRBV30; CDR3 DNA: TGTGCCTGGAGTGGGGGGGAATCGCAGTATTTT; CDR3 protein: CAWSGGESQYF
J gene: TRBJ2-3; clone size: .; D gene: .; V gene: TRBV30; CDR3 DNA: TGTGCCTGGGGGGGGAATACGCAGTATTTT; CDR3 protein: CAWGGNTQYF
J gene: TRBJ2-3; clone size: .; D gene: TRBD2; V gene: TRBV18; CDR3 DNA: TGTGCCAGCTCACCAAAGGCGCTAGCGGGCACAGATACGCAGTATTTT; CDR3 protein: CASSPKALAGTDTQYF
J gene: TRBJ1-2; clone size: few; D gene: .; V gene: TRBV6-2/TRBV6-3; CDR3 DNA: TGTGCCAGCAATTGGTCTAACTATGGCTACACCTTC; CDR3 protein: CASNWSNYGYTF
J gene: TRBJ2-1; clone size: many; D gene: .; V gene: TRBV7-9; CDR3 DNA: TGTGCCAGCAGCTTGAGTGTCGGGGCATTGAATGAGCAGTTCTTC; CDR3 protein: CASSLSVGALNEQFF
J gene: TRBJ1-2; clone size: few; D gene: .; V gene: TRBV11-2; CDR3 DNA: TGTGCCAGCAGCCTTGGAACAGCATTCTATGGCTACACCTTC; CDR3 protein: CASSLGTAFYGYTF
J gene: TRBJ2-3; clone size: .; D gene: TRBD2; V gene: TRBV9; CDR3 DNA: TGTGCCAGCAGCGTAGGTAGCGGGAGTTTTACAGATACGCAGTATTTT; CDR3 protein: CASSVGSGSFTDTQYF
J gene: TRBJ2-7; clone size: .; D gene: .; V gene: TRBV5-4; CDR3 DNA: TGTGCCAGCAGCGTGAGCTACACAGGGTTCAACGAGCAGTACTTC; CDR3 protein: CASSVSYTGFNEQYF
J gene: TRBJ2-1; clone size: .; D gene: .; V gene: TRBV7-9; CDR3 DNA: TGTGCCAGCAGCTCAGGGACTTCTAACAATGAGCAGTTCTTC; CDR3 protein: CASSSGTSNNEQFF
J gene: TRBJ2-2; clone size: few; D gene: .; V gene: TRBV5-1; CDR3 DNA: TGCGCCAGCAGCTCCGAAGTGGACTTACTCGCGAACACCGGGGAGCTGTTTTTT; CDR3 protein: CASSSEVDLLANTGELFF
J gene: TRBJ2-1; clone size: few; D gene: TRBD2; V gene: TRBV30; CDR3 DNA: TGTGCCTGGAGTCTACTAGCGGTTCTACACGAAATCGGCAATGAGCAGTTCTTC; CDR3 protein: CAWSLLAVLHEIGNEQFF
J gene: TRBJ1-4; clone size: .; D gene: .; V gene: TRBV3-1; CDR3 DNA: TGTGCCAGCAGCCGGCAGGGCAGAACCGATGAAAAACTGTTTTTT; CDR3 protein: CASSRQGRTDEKLFF
J gene: TRBJ2-7; clone size: many; D gene: .; V gene: TRBV3-1; CDR3 DNA: TGTGCCAGCAGCCAAGAATGGGGGGCAGGAGCGTACGAGCAGTACTTC; CDR3 protein: CASSQEWGAGAYEQYF
J gene: TRBJ2-2; clone size: few; D gene: .; V gene: TRBV3-1; CDR3 DNA: TGTGCCAGCAGCCAAGCATCCCTTCCGGGCGGGGAGCTGTTTTTT; CDR3 protein: CASSQASLPGGELFF
J gene: TRBJ1-5; clone size: .; D gene: TRBD1; V gene: TRBV10-3; CDR3 DNA: TGTGCCACCAGGGGGACAGGGTCAGGCTCAGGCAATCAGCCCCAGCATTTT; CDR3 protein: CATRGTGSGSGNQPQHF
J gene: TRBJ2-1; clone size: many; D gene: .; V gene: TRBV2; CDR3 DNA: TGTGCCAGCAGTGAAGCGCTGTCAGAGCAGTTCTTC; CDR3 protein: CASSEALSEQFF
J gene: TRBJ2-5; clone size: .; D gene: TRBD1; V gene: TRBV20-1; CDR3 DNA: TGCAGTGCTAGTAGACAGGGGAGGGAGACCCAGTACTTC; CDR3 protein: CSASRQGRETQYF
J gene: TRBJ2-1; clone size: once; D gene: .; V gene: TRBV11-2; CDR3 DNA: TGTGCCAGCAGCCCCCCTTGGGATGAGCAGTTCTTC; CDR3 protein: CASSPPWDEQFF
J gene: TRBJ1-5; clone size: many; D gene: .; V gene: TRBV2; CDR3 DNA: TGTGCCAGTAACAGGGTTGGGAATCAGCCCCAGCATTTT; CDR3 protein: CASNRVGNQPQHF
J gene: TRBJ1-6; clone size: many; D gene: .; V gene: TRBV12-3/TRBV12-4; CDR3 DNA: TGTGCCAGCAGACATTCGGTCTCTTCACCCCTCCACTTT; CDR3 protein: CASRHSVSSPLHF
J gene: TRBJ1-5; clone size: few; D gene: .; V gene: TRBV19; CDR3 DNA: TGTGCCAGTAGTATTGCAGGGGAGCTGATCGGAAAACTCCAGCCCCAGCATTTT; CDR3 protein: CASSIAGELIGKLQPQHF
J gene: TRBJ1-5; clone size: many; D gene: TRBD1; V gene: TRBV12-3/TRBV12-4; CDR3 DNA: TGTGCCAGCAGACCACAGGGGGCTTTCAATCAGCCCCAGCATTTT; CDR3 protein: CASRPQGAFNQPQHF
J gene: TRBJ2-5; clone size: .; D gene: TRBD2; V gene: TRBV29-1; CDR3 DNA: TGCAGCGTTGGGGGGGGAATTATCCTTGGGAGGCAAGAGACCCAGTACTTC; CDR3 protein: CSVGGGIILGRQETQYF
J gene: TRBJ2-2; clone size: .; D gene: TRBD2; V gene: TRBV19; CDR3 DNA: TGTGCCAGTAAAATAGCGGGAGAGGTGTCCGGGGAGCTGTTTTTT; CDR3 protein: CASKIAGEVSGELFF
J gene: TRBJ1-5; clone size: .; D gene: .; V gene: TRBV3-1; CDR3 DNA: TGTGCCAGCAGCCAAGAGGGCAGGGGCGGCAATCAGCCCCAGCATTTT; CDR3 protein: CASSQEGRGGNQPQHF
J gene: TRBJ2-1; clone size: many; D gene: .; V gene: TRBV27; CDR3 DNA: TGTGCCAGCAGTTATAGCCGCGTGACTGGGTACAATGAGCAGTTCTTC; CDR3 protein: CASSYSRVTGYNEQFF
J gene: TRBJ2-1; clone size: many; D gene: .; V gene: TRBV27; CDR3 DNA: TGTGCCAGCAGCCCCAGGGGGGGGCTCGACAATGAGCAGTTCTTC; CDR3 protein: CASSPRGGLDNEQFF
J gene: TRBJ2-1; clone size: many; D gene: .; V gene: TRBV6-2/TRBV6-3; CDR3 DNA: TGTGCCAGCAGTTTCGATTACAATGAGCAGTTCTTC; CDR3 protein: CASSFDYNEQFF
J gene: TRBJ1-1; clone size: many; D gene: TRBD1; V gene: TRBV30; CDR3 DNA: TGTGCCTGGAGCCGACAGGGTAACACTGAAGCTTTCTTT; CDR3 protein: CAWSRQGNTEAFF
J gene: TRBJ2-7; clone size: .; D gene: .; V gene: TRBV6-1; CDR3 DNA: TGTGCCAGCAGTCAGGACAGATTCTCCTACGAGCAGTACTTC; CDR3 protein: CASSQDRFSYEQYF
J gene: TRBJ2-1; clone size: many; D gene: .; V gene: TRBV6-1; CDR3 DNA: TGTGCCAGCAAGTGGCTGAGCTCCTACAATGAGCAGTTCTTC; CDR3 protein: CASKWLSSYNEQFF
J gene: TRBJ2-7; clone size: .; D gene: .; V gene: TRBV28; CDR3 DNA: TGTGCCAGCAGTTTAATTGCTAGCAGATTAACCTACGAGCAGTACTTC; CDR3 protein: CASSLIASRLTYEQYF
J gene: TRBJ1-4; clone size: many; D gene: .; V gene: TRBV3-1; CDR3 DNA: TGTGCCAGCAGCGACCGGCCCACAGGGTCTGGGGAAAAACTGTTTTTT; CDR3 protein: CASSDRPTGSGEKLFF
J gene: TRBJ1-2; clone size: few; D gene: .; V gene: TRBV3-1; CDR3 DNA: TGTGCCAGCAGCCAAGGGGGACGCCGTTCTTTGGGCTACACCTTC; CDR3 protein: CASSQGGRRSLGYTF
J gene: TRBJ2-5; clone size: many; D gene: TRBD2; V gene: TRBV28; CDR3 DNA: TGTGCCAGCAGTCCCGCCGGGACTAGCGGGAAAGGGACCCAGTACTTC; CDR3 protein: CASSPAGTSGKGTQYF
J gene: TRBJ2-3; clone size: many; D gene: .; V gene: TRBV28; CDR3 DNA: TGTGCCAGACCCCTTAGGGGGAGGAGGACAGATACGCAGTATTTT; CDR3 protein: CARPLRGRRTDTQYF
J gene: TRBJ2-3; clone size: .; D gene: .; V gene: TRBV5-1; CDR3 DNA: TGCGCCAGCAGCTTGGATCTGCGGAATACGCAGTATTTT; CDR3 protein: CASSLDLRNTQYF
J gene: TRBJ2-3; clone size: many; D gene: .; V gene: TRBV5-1; CDR3 DNA: TGCGCCAGCAGCTTGGAGGTTACGGGCACAGATACGCAGTATTTT; CDR3 protein: CASSLEVTGTDTQYF
J gene: TRBJ2-2; clone size: few; D gene: .; V gene: TRBV28; CDR3 DNA: TGTGCCAGCAGTTTAGCCAGGTGGGGGCGGAATACCGGGGAGCTGTTTTTT; CDR3 protein: CASSLARWGRNTGELFF
J gene: TRBJ2-5; clone size: many; D gene: TRBD2; V gene: TRBV20-1; CDR3 DNA: TGCAGTGCTAGACAAGGACTAGCGGGCTTAGAGACCCAGTACTTC; CDR3 protein: CSARQGLAGLETQYF
J gene: TRBJ1-1; clone size: .; D gene: .; V gene: TRBV20-1; CDR3 DNA: TGCAGTGCCTCTAATCCGGGTGGAAACACTGAAGCTTTCTTT; CDR3 protein: CSASNPGGNTEAFF
J gene: TRBJ1-6; clone size: .; D gene: .; V gene: TRBV5-1; CDR3 DNA: TGCGCCGGCAGCTTACGTGTAGTCAGGGACGGTAATTCACCCCTCCACTTT; CDR3 protein: CAGSLRVVRDGNSPLHF
J gene: TRBJ1-1; clone size: .; D gene: .; V gene: TRBV12-3/TRBV12-4; CDR3 DNA: TGTGCCAGCAGCAAGCCCAGGGGAGGGGGGGAAGCTTTCTTT; CDR3 protein: CASSKPRGGGEAFF
J gene: TRBJ2-7; clone size: few; D gene: TRBD1; V gene: TRBV5-1; CDR3 DNA: TGCGCCAGCAGACTTACTTGGACAGGGTCCGACGAGCAGTACTTC; CDR3 protein: CASRLTWTGSDEQYF
J gene: TRBJ1-5; clone size: many; D gene: .; V gene: TRBV30; CDR3 DNA: TGTGCCTGGAGTGTACTTTCCACTAGCAATCAGCCCCAGCATTTT; CDR3 protein: CAWSVLSTSNQPQHF
J gene: TRBJ2-5; clone size: .; D gene: .; V gene: TRBV12-3/TRBV12-4; CDR3 DNA: TGTGCCAACAGTGCCGGTCGGCGGGAGACCCAGTACTTC; CDR3 protein: CANSAGRRETQYF
J gene: TRBJ1-1; clone size: few; D gene: .; V gene: TRBV20-1; CDR3 DNA: TGCAGTGCTAGAACCGGGCCCCGCGCGGACGCTTTCTTT; CDR3 protein: CSARTGPRADAFF
J gene: TRBJ2-1; clone size: .; D gene: TRBD2; V gene: TRBV18; CDR3 DNA: TGTGCCAGCTCATCACTTCTCGGACTAGCGGCTTCCAATGAGCAGTTCTTC; CDR3 protein: CASSSLLGLAASNEQFF
J gene: TRBJ2-7; clone size: few; D gene: TRBD1; V gene: TRBV5-4; CDR3 DNA: TGTGCCGCCGGATGGGACAGGGGGCGCGAGCAGTACTTC; CDR3 protein: CAAGWDRGREQYF
J gene: TRBJ2-5; clone size: .; D gene: .; V gene: TRBV7-9; CDR3 DNA: TGTGCCAGCAGCGATCCGGGACTCCAGGTAGAGACCCAGTACTTC; CDR3 protein: CASSDPGLQVETQYF
J gene: TRBJ2-3; clone size: many; D gene: .; V gene: TRBV3-1; CDR3 DNA: TGTGCCAGCAGCCAAGTGTCCGGCTCAGATACGCAGTATTTT; CDR3 protein: CASSQVSGSDTQYF
J gene: TRBJ1-1; clone size: few; D gene: TRBD1; V gene: TRBV7-8; CDR3 DNA: TGTGCCAGCAGCTTAGTTCGCACAGGGGGCGAGGTCACTGAAGCTTTCTTT; CDR3 protein: CASSLVRTGGEVTEAFF
J gene: TRBJ2-3; clone size: many; D gene: TRBD1; V gene: TRBV30; CDR3 DNA: TGTGCCTGGAACCCGGGACAGGGGACAGATACGCAGTATTTT; CDR3 protein: CAWNPGQGTDTQYF
J gene: TRBJ2-3; clone size: once; D gene: TRBD2; V gene: TRBV12-3/TRBV12-4; CDR3 DNA: TGTGCCAGCAGACCTAGCGGGAGTGATACGCAGTATTTT; CDR3 protein: CASRPSGSDTQYF
J gene: TRBJ2-7; clone size: many; D gene: TRBD2; V gene: TRBV10-3; CDR3 DNA: TGTGCCATCAACGAGCGGGGCCCACGCCCTTTCGCCTACGAGCAGTACTTC; CDR3 protein: CAINERGPRPFAYEQYF
J gene: TRBJ2-3; clone size: few; D gene: .; V gene: TRBV9; CDR3 DNA: TGTGCCAGCAGCGTAGGTGGGGCAGAGGATACGCAGTATTTT; CDR3 protein: CASSVGGAEDTQYF
J gene: TRBJ2-1; clone size: few; D gene: TRBD2; V gene: TRBV20-1; CDR3 DNA: TGCAGCCGAGCGGGAGGTTTAGGCAATGAGCAGTTCTTC; CDR3 protein: CSRAGGLGNEQFF
J gene: TRBJ1-2; clone size: many; D gene: .; V gene: TRBV5-1; CDR3 DNA: TGCGCCAGCAGCTTGGACAAAACTAACTATGGCTACACCTTC; CDR3 protein: CASSLDKTNYGYTF